This section outlines one TCR beta chain sequence together with its context. It was through 5'RACE template switching that TCR cDNA was made, with a universal primer site and UMIs added. TCRdb itself ran the 5' RACE reads through MiXCR, one entry per CDR3 protein. The top ten clones hold around 30% of a sample with about 58,000 distinct CDR3 sequences, about 5.6% of them seen once. This record belongs to a study of T cells after yellow fever vaccination. Notes on the study in general: Weaker overall was a secondary response that nonetheless peaked faster, on day 5 versus 15. Overlap between CD4 and CD8 compartments was detected for a small share of clonotypes. Reappearance after the booster was observed for most primary-vaccination clones (roughly 96% CD4, almost 90% CD8).

V lost 6 bases and J lost 0, with 12 bases in between. This CDR3 region has 14 residues. Germline V CDR1 and CDR2: DFQATT, SNEGSKA (reference sequence). The genes are TRBV20-1 and TRBJ2-1; D remains ambiguous. Specimen: PBMCs, either bulk or a sorted T-cell subset (CD4+, CD8+, memory, or dextramer-sorted; not recorded which), collected on the day of the yellow fever booster vaccination. The sequence was obtained from a man aged 18 to 29 who received the YFV17D yellow fever vaccine. CDR3 residues: CSAPDGSSYNEQFF. The CDR3 DNA is TGCAGTGCACCCGACGGAAGCTCCTACAATGAGCAGTTCTTC.